What follows is one T cell receptor beta chain and its context. As yet, its antigen is unknown. The sample comes from a study of early T cells in non-severe SARS-CoV-2 infection. Turning to the study itself: Sequenced bulk RNA came from whole blood that was unsorted, and chains were unpaired. Study findings and constraints: Database matching using VDJdb favored anti-spike CD8 responses, with private and CD4 specificities left missing.

Researchers tagged individual cDNA molecules with unique molecular identifiers. Each CDR3 protein is one row after TCRdb ran MiXCR on the 5' RACE reads. The table records under 45,000 distinct CDR3 sequences, less than 7% of them present only once. The CDR3 is 13 amino acids. The germline V gene encodes CDR1 SEHNR and CDR2 FQNEAQ (reference sequence). V was pared by 1 base and J by 10 bases, with 13 bases between. Sequencing was performed on whole blood, taken at baseline. The sequence came from an adult who was a healthcare worker with PCR-confirmed SARS-CoV-2 infection or an uninfected control (not recorded which). V gene TRBV7-9 combines with J gene TRBJ1-1; D gene uncertain. The CDR3 loop is CASSLESRLGAFF. CDR3 nucleotides: TGTGCCAGCAGCTTAGAGTCCCGCCTCGGAGCTTTCTTT.